This TCR beta chain was sequenced for a study of cytomegalovirus exposure and HLA in healthy donors. The PCR used 60 Vbeta and 13 Jbeta primers. Assay: immunoSEQ multiplex PCR; the TCRdb copy retains only in-frame clones and omits some. The sample has approximately 120,000 clones, under 85% seen once. This clone turned up a few times. The receptor was isolated from a man aged 30-40 years in good health and CMV-seronegative. Material for sequencing was PBMCs.

The CDR3 DNA follows: TGTGCCAGCAGTTTGGATCCCAGGGGGCGAGGGCAACTGTTCTTC. Translated: CASSLDPRGRGQLFF. The genes are TRBV28 and TRBJ2-1; 8 nucleotides match TRBD1. The CDR3 has 15 residues. J gave up 15 bases and V 3 bases, and 16 bases lay outside the gene matches. Germline lookup yields CDR1 MDHEN and CDR2 SYDVKM.